One and the same sample provided the 26 T cell receptor beta chains below, sequenced in a study of cytomegalovirus exposure and HLA in healthy donors. The table came from immunoSEQ multiplex PCR; TCRdb's copy has only in-frame clones and leaves some out. The table shows some 170,000 clones, with approximately 87% occurring only once. Sequences were obtained from PBMCs. The receptors originated from a woman in her 30s in good health and CMV-seronegative.

This sequence joins TRBV7-9 and TRBJ2-7; 13 nucleotides match TRBD2. V was pared by 4 bases and J by 7 bases, with 7 bases of the junction left unmatched. Germline V gene lookup returns CDR1 SEHNR and CDR2 FQNEAQ (reference sequence). This CDR3 comprises 15 residues. The CDR3: CASSSGLAGAEEQYF. Here the CDR3 DNA reads TGTGCCAGCAGCTCCGGACTAGCGGGGGCGGAAGAGCAGTACTTC.

The chain uses TRBV14 and TRBJ1-4; the D is unclear. Trimming removed 4 bases at V and 5 bases at J, with 17 bases between. This CDR3 spans 16 amino acids. Per the germline V gene, CDR1 is SGHDN and CDR2 is FVKESK. The CDR3 coding sequence is TGTGCCAGCAGCCTACTTACGGCACGGAGCAATGAAAAACTGTTTTTT. It specifies CASSLLTARSNEKLFF.

V and J are TRBV27 and TRBJ2-3; possibly TRBD2 for D (5 bases). Germline loops: CDR1 MNHEY, CDR2 SMNVEV (reference sequence). CDR3 length: 12 amino acids. V lost 6 bases to trimming and J lost 6 bases, with 10 bases between them. As DNA, the CDR3 is TGTGCCAGCAGCCATCTAGCTGATACGCAGTATTTT. Residues: CASSHLADTQYF.

This clone appeared a single time. The genes are TRBV30 and TRBJ2-6; the D is unclear. Germline CDR1 and CDR2: GTSNPN and SVGIG (reference sequence). This CDR3 has 11 amino acids. V was clipped by 4 bases and J by 5 bases, with 3 bases between them. CDR3 sequence (DNA): TGTGCCTGGAACAGGGCCAACGTCCTGACTTTC. This codes for CAWNRANVLTF.

The gene calls are TRBV6-1 and TRBJ2-1; D is perhaps TRBD2 (5 bases). The CDR3 sequence is 11 residues long. Trimming left V 6 bases short and J 10 bases short, with 10 bases between. Germline assignment: CDR1 MNHNS and CDR2 SASEGT. The CDR3 DNA is TGTGCCAGCAGGATTAGCGTAGAGCAGTTCTTC. Protein: CASRISVEQFF.

V gene TRBV13 combines with J gene TRBJ2-1; 8 positions match TRBD2. CDR3 length: 13 residues. From germline, CDR1 is PRHDT and CDR2 FYEKMQ (reference sequence). V trimming: 5 bases; J trimming: 8 bases; junction bases outside the gene matches: 5. CDR3 nucleotides: TGTGCCAGCAGCCCTCCGGGGGGGCATGAGCAGTTCTTC. It codes for CASSPPGGHEQFF.

The chain recombines TRBV5-1 with TRBJ1-1; D is unresolved. Germline V gives CDR1 SGHRS, CDR2 YFSETQ. The CDR3 has 13 amino acids. Between the trimmed V and J ends, which lost 7 bases and 5 bases, there was a span of 15 bases. DNA for the CDR3: TGCGCCAGCCACGGTTCAGGTGGGACTGAAGCTTTCTTT. It is translated as CASHGSGGTEAFF. The full variable domain, rest sourced from reference TRBV5-1 and TRBJ1-1, is KAGVTQTPRYLIKTRGQQVTLSCSPISGHRSVSWYQQTPGQGLQFLFEYFSETQRNKGNFPGRFSGRQFSNSRSEMNVSTLELGDSALYLCASHGSGGTEAFFGQGTRLTVV.

CDR3 residues: CASSPGGGNTDTQYF. CDR3 bases: TGTGCCAGCAGTCCAGGGGGTGGAAACACAGATACGCAGTATTTT. The chain carries TRBV25-1 and TRBJ2-3; 7 bases are a match to TRBD1. The V segment lost 5 bases and the J segment 2 bases; nucleotides outside the gene matches: 7. Germline values: CDR1 MGHDK, CDR2 SYGVNS. The length of the CDR3 is 15 residues.

This clone has just a few counts. The chain joins TRBV5-8 to TRBJ2-7; TRBD1 might be the D (6 bases). The V end was cut by 3 bases, the J end by 1 base, with 11 bases between. The CDR3 extends over 14 amino acids. The germline V gene has CDR1 SGHTS and CDR2 YDEGEE. This chain's CDR3 is CASSSGTISYEQYF. The CDR3, as DNA: TGTGCCAGCAGCTCTGGGACAATATCCTACGAGCAGTACTTC.

The chain is built from TRBV10-3 and TRBJ1-5; the D gene is possibly TRBD1 (6 bases). Trimming pared 10 bases from V and 5 bases from J, leaving 18 bases between. The CDR3 extends over 14 amino acids. Germline V gene data show CDR1 as ENHRY and CDR2 as SYGVKD. In nucleotides, the CDR3 is TGTGCCACGGCGTACAGGGTTCTAGATCAGCCCCAGCATTTT. Its protein product is CATAYRVLDQPQHF.

V and J are TRBV5-1 and TRBJ2-3; the D is unclear. The ends were cut back, 3 bases at V and 3 bases at J, with 11 bases in the middle. This CDR3 has 14 amino acids. Germline CDR1 and CDR2: SGHRS and YFSETQ. The CDR3 spells CASSYLDGTDTQYF. For the CDR3, the DNA is TGCGCCAGCAGCTACCTCGACGGGACAGATACGCAGTATTTT. Full variable domain (outside the CDR3, taken from reference TRBV5-1 and TRBJ2-3): KAGVTQTPRYLIKTRGQQVTLSCSPISGHRSVSWYQQTPGQGLQFLFEYFSETQRNKGNFPGRFSGRQFSNSRSEMNVSTLELGDSALYLCASSYLDGTDTQYFGPGTRLTVL.

The gene calls are TRBV10-2 and TRBJ1-5, with D possibly TRBD1 on 6 matching bases. Trimming stripped 11 bases from V and 5 bases from J, with 13 bases between. The CDR3 loop spans 12 amino acids. Looked up from germline, CDR1 is WSHSY and CDR2 is SAAADI. This chain's CDR3 is CACGQTDQPQHF. The CDR3 DNA follows: TGCGCCTGTGGACAGACCGATCAGCCCCAGCATTTT.

The rearrangement links TRBV7-9 to TRBJ2-7, with D unresolved. This CDR3 comprises 11 residues. Germline loops: CDR1 SEHNR, CDR2 FQNEAQ (reference sequence). V shed 3 bases and J shed 4 bases, with 4 bases lying between them. CDR3 DNA: TGTGCCAGCAGCTTCCTGTACGAGCAGTACTTC. Protein sequence: CASSFLYEQYF.

This clone appeared a single time. The chain employs TRBV5-1 and TRBJ2-1; the D gene is possibly TRBD2 (7 bases). CDR1 SGHRS and CDR2 YFSETQ come from the germline V gene. This CDR3 is built from 17 residues. V was clipped by 6 bases and J by 10 bases, with 29 bases between them. This chain's CDR3 is CASTRSGGRGAAVEQFF. Here the CDR3 DNA reads TGCGCCAGCACCCGGTCGGGGGGCAGAGGGGCAGCTGTCGAGCAGTTCTTC.

This clone was recorded once. The CDR3 DNA reads as TGTGCCAGTAGTATAGTAAGGGACAGTACCTACGAGCAGTACTTC. Protein: CASSIVRDSTYEQYF. J is TRBJ2-7 and V is TRBV19; 7 positions agree with TRBD1. Germline trimming cut 1 base from V and 2 bases from J; bases unmatched to any gene: 5. Germline-derived CDR1 and CDR2 are LNHDA and SQIVND (reference sequence). The CDR3 runs to 15 residues.

The chain has TRBV19 and TRBJ1-2, with 9 bases matching TRBD1. Trimming removed 4 bases from V and 10 bases from J; junction bases left unmatched: 7. CDR1 is LNHDA, CDR2 SQIVND, per germline (reference sequence). This CDR3 contains 13 residues. CDR3 amino acids: CASSSWDRAAYTF. CDR3 sequence (DNA): TGTGCCAGTAGTAGTTGGGACAGGGCTGCCTACACCTTC. Full variable domain (remainder filled in from reference TRBV19 and TRBJ1-2): DGGITQSPKYLFRKEGQNVTLSCEQNLNHDAMYWYRQDPGQGLRLIYYSQIVNDFQKGDIAEGYSVSREKKESFPLTVTSAQKNPTAFYLCASSSWDRAAYTFGSGTRLTVV.

V is TRBV25-1 and J is TRBJ2-2, with D uncertain. Germline CDR1 is MGHDK and CDR2 is SYGVNS. CDR3 length: 14 residues. The germline V and J ends were trimmed by 2 bases and 3 bases, with 7 bases remaining between them. In DNA form, the CDR3 reads TGTGCCAGCAGTGAACGCGTGTACACCGGGGAGCTGTTTTTT. Translating it yields CASSERVYTGELFF.

The chain joins TRBV7-9 to TRBJ2-2; 8 bases align to TRBD2. Germline CDR1 and CDR2: SEHNR and FQNEAQ (reference sequence). V lost 5 bases, J lost 2 bases, and 7 bases stayed unmatched. The CDR3 is 16 residues long. For the CDR3, the DNA is TGTGCCAGCAGCCCGGGCGCGGGGGGCAACACCGGGGAGCTGTTTTTT. Residues: CASSPGAGGNTGELFF.

The chain has TRBV5-1 and TRBJ2-3, with TRBD2 matching 10 bases. CDR3 size: 18 residues. CDR1 is SGHRS and CDR2 is YFSETQ in the germline V gene. The V and J ends lost 0 bases and 0 bases, in that order; junction bases with no gene match: 7. CDR3 bases: TGCGCCAGCAGCTTGGCTTCTAGCGGGGGCCGCAGCACAGATACGCAGTATTTT. Translated, it gives CASSLASSGGRSTDTQYF.

This clone was observed a few times. V and J are TRBV11-2 and TRBJ1-1, with TRBD1 matching 7 bases. CDR3 size: 14 residues. Trimming took 0 bases from V and 7 from J; bases not matched to a gene: 5. The germline V gene encodes CDR1 SGHAT and CDR2 FQNNGV. The CDR3 loop reads CASSLEGRQGEAFF. CDR3 DNA sequence: TGTGCCAGCAGCTTAGAGGGGAGACAGGGTGAAGCTTTCTTT.

The chain carries TRBV7-9 and TRBJ1-2; TRBD1 is a possible D gene (6 bases). The CDR3 extends over 14 amino acids. The V end was cut by 3 bases, the J end by 6 bases, with 14 bases between. Per the germline V gene, CDR1 is SEHNR and CDR2 is FQNEAQ (reference sequence). The CDR3 nucleotides are TGTGCCAGCAGCTTTAACGACAGGTACCATGGCTACACCTTC. Residues: CASSFNDRYHGYTF. Based on the CDR3 plus reference TRBV7-9 and TRBJ1-2, the full variable domain is DTGVSQNPRHKITKRGQNVTFRCDPISEHNRLYWYRQTLGQGPEFLTYFQNEAQLEKSRLLSDRFSAERPKGSFSTLEIQRTEQGDSAMYLCASSFNDRYHGYTFGSGTRLTVV.

The V call is TRBV7-9, the J call TRBJ2-1; a possible D gene is TRBD1 (6 bases). Germline V gene sequence: CDR1 SEHNR, CDR2 FQNEAQ (reference sequence). V lost 5 bases, J lost 0 bases, and 20 bases lay in between. This CDR3 has 18 amino acids. The CDR3 DNA reads TGTGCCAGCAGCCATAGAGATGGGACACTAATCTCCTACAATGAGCAGTTCTTC. Amino acid sequence: CASSHRDGTLISYNEQFF.

This clone was seen just once. This chain joins TRBV5-1 and TRBJ2-6, with 8 bases aligning to TRBD1. The V and J ends lost 4 bases and 0 bases, in that order; junction bases with no gene match: 12. The CDR3 has 19 amino acids. The germline V gene has CDR1 SGHRS and CDR2 YFSETQ. The CDR3 DNA sequence: TGCGCCAGCAGCAGTCGGACAGGGTCCCTCCTCTCTGGGGCCAACGTCCTGACTTTC. Its protein is CASSSRTGSLLSGANVLTF.

This sequence joins TRBV19 and TRBJ1-2; TRBD1 aligns across 7 bases. CDR3 length: 16 residues. The germline gives CDR1 LNHDA, CDR2 SQIVND (reference sequence). J lost 2 bases, V lost 0 bases, and 6 bases had no gene match. Written as DNA, the CDR3 is TGTGCCAGTAGTATAGATCTCGGGACAGTCAACTATGGCTACACCTTC. Translated: CASSIDLGTVNYGYTF. Based on the CDR3 plus reference TRBV19 and TRBJ1-2, the full variable domain is DGGITQSPKYLFRKEGQNVTLSCEQNLNHDAMYWYRQDPGQGLRLIYYSQIVNDFQKGDIAEGYSVSREKKESFPLTVTSAQKNPTAFYLCASSIDLGTVNYGYTFGSGTRLTVV.

This clone was picked up a small number of times. The chain uses TRBV5-5 and TRBJ1-2, with TRBD1 identical over 11 bases. The germline V gene has CDR1 SGHKS and CDR2 YYEKEE (reference sequence). The V gene end was trimmed by 4 bases and the J gene end by 5 bases; junction bases not matched to a gene: 4. The CDR3 has 14 residues. This CDR3 is CASSPGTGGYGYTF. Here the CDR3 DNA reads TGTGCCAGCAGCCCCGGGACAGGGGGGTATGGCTACACCTTC.

The V call is TRBV11-3, the J call TRBJ2-1; the match to TRBD2 covers 12 bases. CDR3 size: 18 residues. Germline CDR1 reads SGHNT; CDR2 reads YENEEA. Losses at the gene ends were 2 bases for V and 4 bases for J; bases not matched to a gene: 9. The CDR3 DNA reads TGTGCCAGCAGCTTACCTAGCGGGGGGGCTTATTATTACAATGAGCAGTTCTTC. Residues: CASSLPSGGAYYYNEQFF. Complete variable domain (other parts from reference TRBV11-3 and TRBJ2-1): EAGVVQSPRYKIIEKKQPVAFWCNPISGHNTLYWYLQNLGQGPELLIRYENEEAVDDSQLPKDRFSAERLKGVDSTLKIQPAELGDSAVYLCASSLPSGGAYYYNEQFFGPGTRLTVL.